This TCR beta chain was identified in a study of shared clonotypes between healthy human individuals (dated by TCRdb to the early 2020s). Broadly, across the study: The cohort included three men and two women between 18 and 49 years of age. For each donor, CD4 naive and CD4 memory were each run on three plates, CD8 naive on two plates, and CD8 memory on one plate. The study deeply sequenced blood TCR repertoires of 5 or 6 healthy adults to estimate repertoire size and the extent of clonotype sharing between individuals. Different laboratories and diverse techniques were used to prepare libraries and sequence TCR repertoires, to increase sequencing depth and limit assay-specific biases. Leukapheresis yielded between about 0.85 and 10 billion PBMCs per donor.

What the study reported, not specific to this receptor: Compared with non-shared clonotypes, clonotypes shared by all four sorted-subset donors had higher generation probabilities. Naive subsets generally had larger estimated clonotype richness than memory subsets did. Sampling was limited to blood, and TCR repertoires in tissue likely differ from TCR repertoires in blood. The small number of donors limited the genetic and exposure-history diversity represented. Based on pairwise subsampling, the degree of clonotype sharing among donors was expected to be affected by sequencing depth. Incomplete sequencing was indicated by rarefaction of sorted-subset datasets, despite the large sequencing depth. When a handful of donors were compared, the shared fraction of clonotypes was 5% to 6.5% for naive CD4, approximately 3.3% for naive CD8, roughly 2.5% for memory CD4, and approximately 0.4% for memory CD8.

From the germline V gene (reference sequence), CDR1 is MNHEY and CDR2 is SMNVEV. The CDR3 spans 15 residues, from the cysteine through the phenylalanine. Here the CDR3 DNA is all that survives: 45 bases in frame from base 1. V and J are truncated by 2 bases and 3 bases respectively, leaving an intervening sequence of 11 bases. TCR CDR3 regions were amplified from genomic DNA by multiplex PCR using the deep immunoSEQ assay. For each cell subset, the extracted genomic DNA was distributed evenly across all wells of several immunoSEQ 96-well plates, and each plate served as one replicate. For sorted subsets, around 200 ng genomic DNA, equal to about 30,000 T cell genomes, was loaded into each replicate PCR. Purified libraries were quantified with a Qubit 3.0 fluorometer, sized on a Bioanalyzer 2100, and re-quantified with the KAPA Library Quantification kit. Each immunoSEQ 96-well plate was sequenced on its own single-read 150-cycle Illumina NextSeq 550 flow cell. In the authors' own workflow: Because the immunoSEQ output held only junctional sequences and lacked quality scores, the filtering could not match the filtering applied to full-length reads. To assign V/J genes and CDR3, sequences were annotated against IMGT germline references using PyIR, a Python wrapper for IgBLAST v1.9. Reads were removed for weak V/J assignments (E-value above 1e-6), missing CDR3, stop codons, out-of-frame junctions, or ambiguous translated residues. A V3J clonotype was defined by an identical inferred V gene, J gene, and CDR3 amino acid sequence. Percentage overlap between repertoires was computed as shared unique clonotypes divided by the size of the smaller repertoire. Richness of each repertoire was evaluated using RTK rarefaction, the Chao1 estimator, and Recon v2.1 estimates of unobserved clonotypes. Generation probabilities for all TCRbeta clonotypes obtained by the gDNA method from a handful of donors were computed using OLGA. TCRdb's version of the immuneACCESS table is confined to in-frame rearrangements and falls short of the full clone set. An unresolved V gene accounts for under half of the shortfall where checked; the remainder is of unknown origin. D and trimming were read from the DNA, whereas the V and J calls and clone size are those reported in that table. The sample records 660,000 or so clones, approximately 96% of which are singletons. The leading ten clones occupy roughly 0.12% of the sample.

Of note for this clone: Its recognized antigen is unknown. The record has no base qualities; no much larger clone is one base away.

CD8 naive samples were obtained by positive selection for CCR7 among CD45RO-negative cells, yielding a CD45RA+CCR7+ population from which TemRA cells were excluded. Healthy HIV-negative adults with no recently reported acute infections or vaccinations were included as donors. All donors were Caucasian adults living in Nashville, Tennessee, USA. Blood was obtained by leukapheresis, after which PBMCs were separated by Ficoll-Histopaque density gradient centrifugation and cryopreserved in liquid nitrogen vapor phase. Analytical flow cytometry was used to check the purity and quantity of each magnetically sorted T cell population. Genomic DNA was isolated from each sorted fraction and quantified by UV absorbance on a Nanodrop 2000c.

Sequenced: naive CD8+ T cells sorted from blood. The sample's cell subset or site, from its label and the paper: CD45RA+CCR7+. The chain was built from TRBV27 and TRBJ1-5; tentative D gene TRBD1, with 6 bases matching. The TCR comes from a woman in her 30s in good health. The sequenced DNA is TGTGCCAGCAGTTTAAGACAGGAGACCAATCAGCCCCAGCATTTT. Translation gives CASSLRQETNQPQHF.